The present T cell receptor beta chain was sequenced within a study of identical twins. Study-level points and caveats: Potential partial confounding of zero-insertion analyses by invariant MAIT and iNKT cells was noted.

Germline V gives CDR1 LGHNA, CDR2 YSLEER. This CDR3 has 16 residues. V gave up 0 bases and J gave up 2 bases; unmatched junction bases: 4. With template switching, a universal primer site was added, and the cDNA carried unique molecular identifiers. TCRdb processed the 5' RACE reads anew with MiXCR; each CDR3 protein has one entry. The table lists around 670,000 distinct CDR3 sequences, approximately 6% of them singletons. This clonotype was observed many times. As yet, its antigen is unknown. Sequenced sample: naive T cells sorted from blood. The chain recombines TRBV4-3 with TRBJ2-1; 7 positions match TRBD2. The sequence was collected from a man younger than 35 in good health. CDR3 region: CASSQDGGRTYNEQFF. The CDR3, as DNA: TGCGCCAGCAGCCAAGATGGCGGGAGAACCTACAATGAGCAGTTCTTC.